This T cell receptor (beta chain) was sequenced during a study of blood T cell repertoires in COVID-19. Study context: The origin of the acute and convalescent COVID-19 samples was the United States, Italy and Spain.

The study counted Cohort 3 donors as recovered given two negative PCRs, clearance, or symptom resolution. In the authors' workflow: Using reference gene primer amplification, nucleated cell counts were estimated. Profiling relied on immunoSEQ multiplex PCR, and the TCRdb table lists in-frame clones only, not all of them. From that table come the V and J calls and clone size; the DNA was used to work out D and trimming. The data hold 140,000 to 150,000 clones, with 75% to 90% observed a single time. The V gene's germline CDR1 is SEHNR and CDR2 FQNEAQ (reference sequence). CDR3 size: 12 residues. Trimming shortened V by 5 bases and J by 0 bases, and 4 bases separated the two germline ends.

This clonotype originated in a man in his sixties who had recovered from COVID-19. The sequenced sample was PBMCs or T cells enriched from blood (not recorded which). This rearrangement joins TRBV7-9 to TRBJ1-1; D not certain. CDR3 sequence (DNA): TGTGCCAGCAGCCGAGTGAACACTGAAGCTTTCTTT. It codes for CASSRVNTEAFF.